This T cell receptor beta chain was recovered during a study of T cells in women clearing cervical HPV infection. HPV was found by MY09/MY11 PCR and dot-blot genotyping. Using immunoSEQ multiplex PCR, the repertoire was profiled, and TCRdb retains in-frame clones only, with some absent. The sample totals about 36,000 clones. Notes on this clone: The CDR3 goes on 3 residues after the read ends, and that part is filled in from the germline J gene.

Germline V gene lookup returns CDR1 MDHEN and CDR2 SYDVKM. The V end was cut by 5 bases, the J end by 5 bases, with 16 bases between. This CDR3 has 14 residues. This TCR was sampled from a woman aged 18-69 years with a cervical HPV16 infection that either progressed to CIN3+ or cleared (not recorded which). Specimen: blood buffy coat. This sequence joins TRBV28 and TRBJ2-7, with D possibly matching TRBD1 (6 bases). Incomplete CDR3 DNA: TGTGCCAGCAGTCAGGACAGTGAACATGACGAG. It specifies CASSQDSEHDE. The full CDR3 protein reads CASSQDSEHDEQYF.